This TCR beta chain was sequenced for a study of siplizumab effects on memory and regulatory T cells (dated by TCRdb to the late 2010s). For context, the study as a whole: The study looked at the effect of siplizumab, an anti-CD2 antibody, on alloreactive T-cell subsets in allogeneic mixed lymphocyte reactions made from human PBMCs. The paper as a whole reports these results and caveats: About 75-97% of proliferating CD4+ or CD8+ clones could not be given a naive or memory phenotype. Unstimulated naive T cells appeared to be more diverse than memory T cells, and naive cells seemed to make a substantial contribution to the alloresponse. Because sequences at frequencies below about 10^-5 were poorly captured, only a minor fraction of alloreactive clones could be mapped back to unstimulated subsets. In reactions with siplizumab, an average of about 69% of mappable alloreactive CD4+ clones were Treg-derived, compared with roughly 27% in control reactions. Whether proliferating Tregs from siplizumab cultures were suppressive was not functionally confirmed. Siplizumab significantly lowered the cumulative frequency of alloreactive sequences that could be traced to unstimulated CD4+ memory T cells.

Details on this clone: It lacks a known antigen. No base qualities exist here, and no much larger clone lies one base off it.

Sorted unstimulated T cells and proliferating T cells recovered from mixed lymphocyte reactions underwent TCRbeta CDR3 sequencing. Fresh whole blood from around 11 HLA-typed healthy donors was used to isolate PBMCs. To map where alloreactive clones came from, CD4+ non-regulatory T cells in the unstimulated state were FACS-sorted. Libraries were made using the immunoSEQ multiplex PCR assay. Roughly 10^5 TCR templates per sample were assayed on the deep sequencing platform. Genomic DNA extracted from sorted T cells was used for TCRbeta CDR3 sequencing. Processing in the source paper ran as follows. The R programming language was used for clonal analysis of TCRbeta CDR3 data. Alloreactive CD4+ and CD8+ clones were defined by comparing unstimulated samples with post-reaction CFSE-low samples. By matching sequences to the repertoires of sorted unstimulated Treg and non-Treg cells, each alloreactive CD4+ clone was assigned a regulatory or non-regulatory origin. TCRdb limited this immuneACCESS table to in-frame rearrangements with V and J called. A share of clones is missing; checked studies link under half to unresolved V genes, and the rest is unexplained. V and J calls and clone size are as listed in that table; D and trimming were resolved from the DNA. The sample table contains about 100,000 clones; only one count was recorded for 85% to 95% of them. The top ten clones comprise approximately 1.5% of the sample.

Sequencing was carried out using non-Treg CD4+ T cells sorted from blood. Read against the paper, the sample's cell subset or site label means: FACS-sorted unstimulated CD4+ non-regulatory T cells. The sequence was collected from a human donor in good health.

The DNA sequence reads TGCGCCAGCAGCCCGGACAGGGTGGAGACCGGGGAGCTGTTTTTT. Its amino acids are CASSPDRVETGELFF. The V gene is TRBV5-1 and the J gene is TRBJ2-2, and TRBD1 matches 8 of the central bases. Taken from cysteine to phenylalanine, the CDR3 has 15 residues. Only the CDR3 part of the read is kept: 45 bases, read in frame from the first base. From a lookup of the germline V gene, CDR1 and CDR2 are SGHRS and YFSETQ. At the junction V is shortened by 4 bases and J by 5 bases; bases outside the gene matches: 7. Joined to the reference TRBV5-1 and TRBJ2-2 proteins, this CDR3 gives the full variable domain: KAGVTQTPRYLIKTRGQQVTLSCSPISGHRSVSWYQQTPGQGLQFLFEYFSETQRNKGNFPGRFSGRQFSNSRSEMNVSTLELGDSALYLCASSPDRVETGELFFGEGSRLTVL.